A single sample gave rise to the 7 T cell receptor beta chains below, sequenced in a study of blood T cell repertoires in COVID-19. This table comes from immunoSEQ multiplex PCR, and its TCRdb copy is limited to in-frame clones, with some not included. The sample lists 250,000 to 400,000 clones; 85% were seen once. Sequences were obtained from PBMCs or T cells enriched from blood (not recorded which). These TCRs come from a woman aged 30 to 39 who had been exposed to COVID-19.

This clone has only one observation. This chain links TRBV18 with TRBJ2-7; 9 positions agree with TRBD1. The length of the CDR3 is 15 residues. V lost 3 bases and J lost 5; bases outside the gene matches: 8. Germline-derived CDR1 and CDR2 are KGHSH and LQKENI. Written as DNA, the CDR3 is TGTGCCAGCTCACCGACGGGACAGGGTGGCAACGAGCAGTACTTC. Translated: CASSPTGQGGNEQYF. The variable domain in full, with the rest retrieved from reference TRBV18 and TRBJ2-7, is NAGVMQNPRHLVRRRGQEARLRCSPMKGHSHVYWYRQLPEEGLKFMVYLQKENIIDESGMPKERFSAEFPKEGPSILRIQQVVRGDSAAYFCASSPTGQGGNEQYFGPGTRLTVT.

This clone was seen a handful of times. This chain uses TRBV5-1 with TRBJ2-2; 8 positions agree with TRBD1. The CDR3 extends over 15 amino acids. Per the germline V gene, CDR1 is SGHRS and CDR2 is YFSETQ. V was clipped by 5 bases and J by 0 bases; unmatched bases: 3. The CDR3 DNA reads as TGCGCCAGCAGGCCGGACAGGGCGAACACCGGGGAGCTGTTTTTT. Translating it yields CASRPDRANTGELFF.

CDR3 sequence (DNA): TGCGCCAGCAGCCAAGAGCGCGCCTTAGCTAACTATGGCTACACCTTC. It translates to CASSQERALANYGYTF. The chain has TRBV4-1 and TRBJ1-2; D gene unclear. With 0 bases removed from V and 0 bases from J, the gap between germline ends came to 11 bases. Germline CDR1 is MGHRA and CDR2 is YSYEKL. The length of the CDR3 is 16 residues.

V usage is TRBV7-9 and J usage is TRBJ1-2; D may be TRBD1 (6 bases). Trimming took 5 bases from V and 9 from J, leaving 19 bases between them. This CDR3 spans 14 amino acids. Per the germline V gene, CDR1 is SEHNR and CDR2 is FQNEAQ (reference sequence). The CDR3 here is CASSVTQGSGSYTF. The CDR3 nucleotides read TGTGCCAGCAGCGTGACCCAGGGGTCCGGGAGCTACACCTTC.

The chain couples TRBV7-6 to TRBJ1-1, with D possibly matching TRBD1 (5 bases). The CDR3 length is 15 residues. The germline gives CDR1 SGHVS, CDR2 FNYEAQ. Trimming removed 1 base at V and 1 base at J, with 10 bases between. The DNA for the CDR3 is TGTGCCAGCAGCTTAGTACTGACAGCGAACACTGAAGCTTTCTTT. As protein: CASSLVLTANTEAFF.

This clone was found once. This rearrangement joins TRBV7-9 to TRBJ2-7, with 7 bases that match TRBD1. V gave up 5 bases and J gave up 13 bases; unmatched junction bases: 14. This CDR3 comprises 13 residues. Germline V gives CDR1 SEHNR, CDR2 FQNEAQ (reference sequence). The CDR3 here is CASSHGQADLGYF. The CDR3 DNA sequence: TGTGCCAGCAGCCACGGACAGGCCGACCTAGGATACTTC.

Only one count was recorded for this clone. This chain joins TRBV4-3 and TRBJ2-4, with D tentatively TRBD2 (7 bases). The V gene's germline CDR1 is LGHNA and CDR2 YSLEER. Trimming took off 3 bases at V and 12 bases at J, with 24 bases between the two ends. This CDR3 has 16 residues. CDR3 amino acids: CASSQDRHRGGATQYF. CDR3 DNA sequence: TGCGCCAGCAGCCAGGACCGACACCGAGGGGGGGCCACTCAGTACTTC.